Sequencing of this T cell receptor beta chain was carried out in a study of blood T cells in healthy people across ages (dated by TCRdb to about 2015). Background on the whole study: In model experiments, roughly one uniquely barcoded TCR beta cDNA molecule per two T cells was captured by template switching. Age-related changes in TCR beta repertoire diversity were measured in the study by deep sequencing normalized with unique cDNA molecular identifiers. Four age groups were formed from the donors: young (average approximately 17 years), middle-aged (approximately 41), aged (62) and long-lived (approximately 78). To avoid experimental bias, donors of different ages were spread randomly across the sequencing lanes. The study analyzed two additional independent replicas of 1 million unique cDNA reads from the same blood draw for two donors, one aged 18 to 29 and one aged 80 or older. Paper-wide results and their limitations: Since profiling was done on bulk unsorted PBMCs, naive and antigen-experienced compartments could not be conclusively compared. A strong correlation was found between observed TCR beta diversity and the percentage of naive T cells measured by flow cytometry. Because the CMV infection status of the donors was unknown, age-related changes in expanded clonotypes may potentially have been confounded. Estimates of total diversity from one million sequenced T cells were regarded as lower bounds and underestimates. Compared with the aged group, more naive CD4+ T cells, fewer expanded clones and increased TCR diversity were shown by the long-lived group, suggesting age selection. As age increased, observed TCR beta diversity per million T cells dropped in a roughly linear way, and a significant reduction was already evident by age 40.

Libraries were built with 5' RACE. TCRdb shows the sequencer as Illumina HiSeq 2500. The second PCR ran for about 7 to 11 cycles and used a J-beta primer mix along with a sample-barcoded 5' primer. Each TCR beta cDNA molecule received a unique molecular identifier from a template-switch 5' adaptor carrying 12 random nucleotides. Each sample yielded at least 3 million CDR3-containing paired-end reads. The Mint cDNA synthesis kit, primed by a TRBC-specific oligonucleotide, was used to synthesize first-strand cDNA from all RNA. Following uracil-DNA glycosylase treatment, a first 18-cycle PCR with universal primers M1SS and BC2_uni_R was performed on all cDNA. The authors' analysis ran thus. For normalization, 1 million high-quality reads were randomly selected from each sample, with every read carrying a distinct molecular identifier. Reads with shared molecular identifiers were discarded instead of being binned into consensus sequences. MiTCR, with a Q25 quality threshold and the strictest error-elimination algorithm, was used for CDR3 identification, clonotype clustering and error correction. A nonparametric unseen species model using Euler transformation provided a lower-bound estimate of total TCR beta diversity. TCRdb took the public reads, trimmed them with fastp at Q25, ran MiXCR for clone calling and kept in-frame beta chains. Each record represents a unique CDR3 protein, reported with the most common genes and DNA among its rows. Clone size and V and J calls follow TCRdb, not the original study. This sample comprises 800,000 or so distinct CDR3 sequences, around 62% of them detected only once. Jointly, the top ten make up about 30% of the sample.

The germline V gene provides CDR1 SGHTA and CDR2 FQGNSA. The junction carries 10 bases between V and J, which are trimmed by 4 bases and 0 bases respectively. The CDR3 holds 16 amino acids from the cysteine to the phenylalanine. The read is trimmed to its CDR3 DNA, 48 bases read in frame from base 1. This clonotype was counted between two and nine times. Its specific antigen is unknown. Base qualities are not recorded, but no much larger clone differs from it by a single base. The donors were 40 or so Caucasian individuals from Russia, aged roughly 6 to 100 years, who were systemically healthy. Around 10 milliliters of peripheral blood were drawn from each donor into EDTA-treated Vacutainer tubes. Ficoll-Paque density-gradient centrifugation was used to isolate PBMCs, with at least 6.5 million per sample. Trizol reagent was used to extract total RNA from the PBMCs, yielding at least 5 micrograms per sample. For every donor, an aliquot of PBMCs went through flow cytometry to measure the percentages of naive CD45RAhigh/CD27high T cells.

The chain links TRBV7-2 with TRBJ2-6; TRBD1 is a possible D gene, resting on 5 matching bases. Sequencing was performed on blood. The sequence derives from a man under 40 in good health. The DNA sequence is TGTGCCAGCAGCTCAGACAGTGTCTCTGGGGCCAACGTCCTGACTTTC. Translated, this gives CASSSDSVSGANVLTF.